These T cell receptor beta chains were read from a single sample in a study of cytomegalovirus exposure and HLA in healthy donors. Generated by immunoSEQ multiplex PCR, the TCRdb table keeps only in-frame clones and is missing some. The table shows 85,000 to 100,000 clones, with over 80% occurring only once. The material sequenced was PBMCs. These receptor sequences come from a man aged 18 to 29 in good health and CMV-seronegative. Both conserved end residues are part of each CDR3. The D gene is left open where the match is weak. Clone sizes are given selectively: once, few, many, or a class where the clone is expanded.

CDR3 length: 17
clone size: -
J gene: TRBJ1-2
D gene: -
V gene: TRBV4-3
CDR3 protein: CASSQDTPGDREDGYTF
CDR3 DNA: TGCGCCAGCAGCCAAGATACCCCGGGGGATCGGGAAGATGGCTACACCTTC

CDR3 length: 12
clone size: -
J gene: TRBJ2-3
D gene: TRBD1
V gene: TRBV6-1
CDR3 protein: CASRTGADTQYF
CDR3 DNA: TGTGCCAGCAGGACAGGGGCGGATACGCAGTATTTT

CDR3 length: 16
clone size: -
J gene: TRBJ2-7
D gene: TRBD2
V gene: TRBV5-4
CDR3 protein: CASSLGSSGRNYEQYF
CDR3 DNA: TGTGCCAGCAGCTTGGGTTCCAGCGGGAGAAACTACGAGCAGTACTTC

CDR3 length: 10
clone size: -
J gene: TRBJ2-5
D gene: -
V gene: TRBV12-2
CDR3 protein: CASRPGPLDF
CDR3 DNA: TGTGCAAGTCGTCCTGGGCCCTTGGACTTC

CDR3 length: 18
clone size: once
J gene: TRBJ2-1
D gene: -
V gene: TRBV11-2
CDR3 protein: CASSLESWGTRDYNEQFF
CDR3 DNA: TGTGCCAGCAGCTTAGAGAGTTGGGGAACTAGGGATTACAATGAGCAGTTCTTC

CDR3 length: 14
clone size: -
J gene: TRBJ2-7
D gene: -
V gene: TRBV7-9
CDR3 protein: CASSLDADSYEQYF
CDR3 DNA: TGTGCCAGCAGCTTGGACGCAGACAGCTACGAGCAGTACTTC

CDR3 length: 16
clone size: -
J gene: TRBJ2-5
D gene: TRBD1
V gene: TRBV5-8
CDR3 protein: CASSRGQGLYQETQYF
CDR3 DNA: TGTGCCAGCAGTAGAGGACAGGGCTTGTACCAAGAGACCCAGTACTTC

CDR3 length: 16
clone size: -
J gene: TRBJ2-5
D gene: -
V gene: TRBV11-2
CDR3 protein: CASKTVRAGWGGTQYF
CDR3 DNA: TGTGCCAGCAAAACAGTCCGGGCAGGGTGGGGTGGGACCCAGTACTTC

CDR3 length: 17
clone size: -
J gene: TRBJ2-1
D gene: TRBD2
V gene: TRBV4-3
CDR3 protein: CASSQDLERGVGVEQFF
CDR3 DNA: TGCGCCAGCAGCCAAGATCTTGAACGGGGGGTGGGTGTTGAGCAGTTCTTC

CDR3 length: 17
clone size: -
J gene: TRBJ2-2
D gene: TRBD2
V gene: TRBV7-9
CDR3 protein: CASSLWSSGRLAGELFF
CDR3 DNA: TGTGCCAGCAGCTTATGGTCTAGCGGGAGATTAGCCGGGGAGCTGTTTTTT

CDR3 length: 14
clone size: -
J gene: TRBJ1-1
D gene: -
V gene: TRBV7-3
CDR3 protein: CASSSGQPNTEAFF
CDR3 DNA: TGTGCCAGCAGCTCCGGACAGCCGAACACTGAAGCTTTCTTT

CDR3 length: 16
clone size: -
J gene: TRBJ2-1
D gene: -
V gene: TRBV18
CDR3 protein: CASSPLPLTAENEQFF
CDR3 DNA: TGTGCCAGCTCACCACTTCCCCTAACAGCGGAAAATGAGCAGTTCTTC

CDR3 length: 14
clone size: -
J gene: TRBJ2-7
D gene: -
V gene: TRBV11-2
CDR3 protein: CASNPGITTYEQYF
CDR3 DNA: TGTGCCAGCAACCCCGGGATAACTACCTACGAGCAGTACTTC

CDR3 length: 17
clone size: -
J gene: TRBJ2-7
D gene: TRBD2
V gene: TRBV5-5
CDR3 protein: CASSLAGTSVKTYEQYF
CDR3 DNA: TGTGCCAGCAGCTTGGCCGGGACTAGCGTTAAGACCTACGAGCAGTACTTC

CDR3 length: 16
clone size: -
J gene: TRBJ2-1
D gene: TRBD1
V gene: TRBV7-9
CDR3 protein: CASSLEPAGTVNEQFF
CDR3 DNA: TGTGCCAGCAGCTTAGAGCCCGCCGGGACAGTCAATGAGCAGTTCTTC

CDR3 length: 18
clone size: -
J gene: TRBJ2-2
D gene: TRBD1
V gene: TRBV4-3
CDR3 protein: CASSQERDGTGFTGELFF
CDR3 DNA: TGCGCCAGCAGCCAAGAACGTGACGGGACAGGGTTCACCGGGGAGCTGTTTTTT

CDR3 length: 15
clone size: -
J gene: TRBJ1-5
D gene: -
V gene: TRBV7-8
CDR3 protein: CASSAGVRERQPQHF
CDR3 DNA: TGTGCCAGCAGCGCAGGGGTGAGGGAGCGTCAGCCCCAGCATTTT

CDR3 length: 10
clone size: -
J gene: TRBJ1-2
D gene: -
V gene: TRBV29-1
CDR3 protein: CSVREDGYTF
CDR3 DNA: TGCAGCGTACGGGAAGATGGCTACACCTTC

CDR3 length: 12
clone size: -
J gene: TRBJ2-1
D gene: -
V gene: TRBV7-3
CDR3 protein: CASSLVANEQFF
CDR3 DNA: TGTGCCAGCAGCTTAGTGGCCAATGAGCAGTTCTTC

CDR3 length: 14
clone size: -
J gene: TRBJ2-7
D gene: -
V gene: TRBV5-1
CDR3 protein: CASSLVSGHYEQYF
CDR3 DNA: TGCGCCAGCAGCTTGGTATCAGGCCACTACGAGCAGTACTTC